Following are 22 T cell receptor beta chains from one sample sequenced in a study of blood T cell repertoires in COVID-19. Clones were sequenced by immunoSEQ multiplex PCR, and TCRdb holds only the in-frame ones, with some missing. This sample has about 160,000 clones, with about 84% found just once. Sequenced: PBMCs or T cells enriched from blood (not recorded which). The source is a woman between 40 and 55 years old with acute COVID-19.

This chain joins TRBV3-1 (or the pseudogene TRBV3-2) and TRBJ2-5; 8 bases agree with TRBD2. From germline, CDR1 is LGHDT and CDR2 YNNKEL (reference sequence). The CDR3 is 13 residues long. J was trimmed by 5 bases and V by 7 bases; bases with no gene match: 6. The CDR3 is CASTGTGGETQYF. As DNA, the CDR3 is TGTGCCAGCACAGGAACGGGGGGGGAGACCCAGTACTTC.

This chain joins TRBV3-1 (or the pseudogene TRBV3-2) and TRBJ2-3; 11 bases line up with TRBD2. The CDR3 extends over 15 amino acids. Germline CDR1 is LGHDT and CDR2 is YNNKEL (reference sequence). Trimming removed 1 base from V and 5 bases from J; junction bases left unmatched: 2. The CDR3: CASSQVGTSGDTQYF. In nucleotides, the CDR3 is TGTGCCAGCAGCCAAGTCGGGACTAGCGGAGATACGCAGTATTTT.

CDR3 DNA: TGCGCCAGCAGCCAAGATCCAGGAACAGGGGGCATTGAAGCTTTCTTT. It is translated as CASSQDPGTGGIEAFF. The chain combines TRBV4-1 with TRBJ1-1; 9 positions match TRBD1. The CDR3 is made up of 16 amino acids. CDR1 MGHRA and CDR2 YSYEKL come from the germline V gene. V was clipped by 0 bases and J by 7 bases; unmatched bases: 9.

CDR3 region: CASSWGPSNQPQHF. Here the CDR3 DNA reads TGCGCCAGCAGCTGGGGGCCTTCTAATCAGCCCCAGCATTTT. The chain is built from TRBV5-1 and TRBJ1-5; tentatively, D is TRBD1 (6 bases). The CDR3 has 14 residues. Germline values: CDR1 SGHRS, CDR2 YFSETQ. V lost 3 bases and J lost 4, with 11 bases in between.

This clone has a single count. This rearrangement joins TRBV19 to TRBJ2-1, with D possibly matching TRBD1 (9 bases). The V end was cut by 5 bases, the J end by 6 bases, with 29 bases between. Germline V gene sequence: CDR1 LNHDA, CDR2 SQIVND (reference sequence). The CDR3 totals 19 residues. CDR3 in amino acids: CASSGQGKSGSFVGNEQFF. The DNA of the CDR3 is TGTGCCAGTAGTGGACAGGGGAAAAGCGGGAGCTTTGTGGGCAATGAGCAGTTCTTC.

This clone was recorded a few times. This rearrangement joins TRBV15 to TRBJ2-3; TRBD2 matches 10 bases. The germline V gene has CDR1 LNHNV and CDR2 YYDKDF (reference sequence). The CDR3 is 17 amino acids. V dropped 3 bases and J dropped 4; count of bases not matched to a gene: 10. The CDR3 reads CATSSILAGVGADTQYF. The CDR3 nucleotides are TGTGCCACCAGCAGTATCCTAGCGGGAGTTGGCGCAGATACGCAGTATTTT.

This chain uses TRBV30 with TRBJ1-1, with D uncertain. This CDR3 contains 11 residues. The V and J ends lost 2 bases and 2 bases respectively, with 3 bases between them. Germline V gene lookup returns CDR1 GTSNPN and CDR2 SVGIG (reference sequence). This CDR3 is CAWSYNTEAFF. For the CDR3, the DNA is TGTGCCTGGAGTTATAACACTGAAGCTTTCTTT. Supplemented by reference TRBV30 and TRBJ1-1, the full variable domain reads SQTIHQWPATLVQPVGSPLSLECTVEGTSNPNLYWYRQAAGRGLQLLFYSVGIGQISSEVPQNLSASRPQDRQFILSSKKLLLSDSGFYLCAWSYNTEAFFGQGTRLTVV.

This clone was observed a single time. The chain is built from TRBV20-1 and TRBJ2-1, with D perhaps TRBD2 (6 bases). CDR3 size: 11 residues. From germline, CDR1 is DFQATT and CDR2 SNEGSKA (reference sequence). Between the trimmed V and J ends, which lost 6 bases and 7 bases, there was a span of 10 bases. DNA for the CDR3: TGCAGTGCAGGAGGGTCGAATGAGCAGTTCTTC. This sequence encodes CSAGGSNEQFF.

The CDR3 protein is CASSPSGGAYNEQFF. The DNA for the CDR3 is TGTGCCAGCAGTCCTAGCGGGGGGGCTTACAATGAGCAGTTCTTC. This chain connects TRBV28 to TRBJ2-1, with 12 bases lining up with TRBD2. Germline V gene sequence: CDR1 MDHEN, CDR2 SYDVKM. Unmatched junction bases numbered 3, after V lost 5 bases and J lost 4 bases. The CDR3 spans 15 residues.

V is TRBV11-3 and J is TRBJ2-1, with 8 bases identical to TRBD2. Germline values: CDR1 SGHNT, CDR2 YENEEA. Losses at the gene ends were 1 base for V and 6 bases for J; bases not matched to a gene: 2. CDR3 length equals 14 residues. The chain's CDR3 is CASSLGGTSNEQFF. DNA for the CDR3: TGTGCCAGCAGCTTAGGCGGGACTAGCAATGAGCAGTTCTTC.

The J gene is TRBJ2-1, the V gene TRBV24-1; D gene uncertain. Germline-derived CDR1 and CDR2 are KGHDR and SFDVKD. The V and J ends lost 2 bases and 7 bases respectively, with 17 bases between them. This CDR3 has 16 residues. The CDR3 is CATSDSGIATKNEQFF. The CDR3 DNA is TGTGCCACCAGTGATTCTGGCATCGCTACTAAGAATGAGCAGTTCTTC.

This chain connects TRBV5-4 to TRBJ2-3; 11 bases match TRBD2. Per germline, CDR1 SGHNT and CDR2 YYREEE (reference sequence). The V gene end was trimmed by 0 bases and the J gene end by 1 base; junction bases not matched to a gene: 1. The CDR3 has 16 amino acids. This CDR3 is CASSLGGLAGTDTQYF. CDR3 sequence (DNA): TGTGCCAGCAGCTTGGGGGGACTAGCGGGCACAGATACGCAGTATTTT.

This sequence joins TRBV6-1 and TRBJ2-1; 7 positions agree with TRBD2. Trimming removed 2 bases from V and 3 bases from J; junction bases left unmatched: 10. In germline, CDR1 is MNHNS, CDR2 SASEGT. The CDR3 consists of 17 residues. The CDR3 DNA sequence: TGTGCCAGCAGTGAAAGGGTTGCGGGAGCTTTCTACAATGAGCAGTTCTTC. This encodes CASSERVAGAFYNEQFF.

The chain carries TRBV19 and TRBJ1-2, with D perhaps TRBD1 (5 bases). V shed 4 bases and J shed 3 bases, with 15 bases lying between them. CDR1 is LNHDA, CDR2 SQIVND, per germline (reference sequence). The CDR3 spans 15 residues. For the CDR3, the DNA is TGTGCCAGTAGTACTACAGGAAGGTTGGACTATGGCTACACCTTC. Amino acids: CASSTTGRLDYGYTF.

V usage is TRBV19 and J usage is TRBJ1-1, with D uncertain. V was trimmed by 1 base and J by 5 bases, leaving 8 bases between them. The V gene's germline CDR1 is LNHDA and CDR2 SQIVND (reference sequence). This CDR3 is built from 13 residues. The CDR3 DNA reads TGTGCCAGTAGTATAGTACCGGGAACTGAAGCTTTCTTT. Amino acid sequence: CASSIVPGTEAFF.

The chain employs TRBV3-1 (or the pseudogene TRBV3-2) and TRBJ2-1; 11 bases line up with TRBD2. V was clipped by 3 bases and J by 6 bases; unmatched bases: 4. The CDR3 contains 15 residues. Germline V gives CDR1 LGHDT, CDR2 YNNKEL (reference sequence). CDR3 region: CASSHSGRGGNEQFF. In DNA form, the CDR3 reads TGTGCCAGCAGCCATAGCGGGAGGGGGGGCAATGAGCAGTTCTTC.

A few counts support this clone. The gene calls are TRBV7-6 and TRBJ2-2; D possibly corresponds to TRBD1 (5 bases). CDR1 is SGHVS, CDR2 FNYEAQ, per germline. The CDR3 is made up of 14 amino acids. V dropped 4 bases and J dropped 6 bases, with 12 bases sitting between them. CDR3 nucleotides: TGTGCCAGCAGCTCAAGCCTAGGGGCCGGGGAGCTGTTTTTT. Amino acid sequence: CASSSSLGAGELFF.

The chain combines TRBV7-8 with TRBJ1-3; TRBD1 agrees at 8 bases. Trimming removed 4 bases from V and 0 bases from J; junction bases left unmatched: 5. CDR1 is SGHVS and CDR2 is FQNEAQ in the germline V gene. CDR3 length: 16 residues. This chain's CDR3 is CASSSRTGHSGNTIYF. CDR3 DNA sequence: TGTGCCAGCAGCTCAAGGACAGGGCACTCTGGAAACACCATATATTTT.

The chain carries TRBV7-9 and TRBJ2-1, with 13 bases lining up with TRBD2. Germline loops: CDR1 SEHNR, CDR2 FQNEAQ (reference sequence). V lost 8 bases, J lost 5 bases, and 6 bases stayed unmatched. This CDR3 is 15 amino acids long. In DNA form, the CDR3 reads TGTGCCAGCCTCCGGGGGACTAGCGGGAACAATGAGCAGTTCTTC. Amino acid sequence: CASLRGTSGNNEQFF.

The table lists this clone with a few counts. The rearrangement links TRBV12-5 to TRBJ2-1; D is unresolved. Germline V CDR1 and CDR2: LGHNT, FRNRAP. This CDR3 is built from 14 residues. Trimming left V 3 bases short and J 9 bases short, with 15 bases between. The CDR3 coding sequence is TGTGCTAGTGGTTTCCAACTTAGAACGGGTGAGCAGTTCTTC. Protein sequence: CASGFQLRTGEQFF.

The chain recombines TRBV19 with TRBJ2-1, with TRBD1 identical over 7 bases. This CDR3 region has 14 residues. The germline V gene encodes CDR1 LNHDA and CDR2 SQIVND (reference sequence). V shed 4 bases and J 3 bases; nucleotides not matched to a gene: 3. The CDR3 is CASSRDSYYNEQFF. CDR3 sequence (DNA): TGTGCCAGTAGTAGGGACAGTTACTACAATGAGCAGTTCTTC.

The chain links TRBV2 to TRBJ1-5; tentative D call: TRBD1 (6 bases). Looked up from germline, CDR1 is SNHLY and CDR2 is FYNNEI. Trimming stripped 3 bases from V and 6 bases from J, with 24 bases between. The CDR3 is 18 amino acids. DNA of the CDR3: TGTGCCAGCAGTGATAGGGGACATTCCGACACACAAGGTCAGCCCCAGCATTTT. Its translation: CASSDRGHSDTQGQPQHF.